Presented here are 10 T cell receptor beta chains from one specimen sequenced in a study of blood T cell repertoires in COVID-19. Assay used: immunoSEQ multiplex PCR; TCRdb lists only in-frame clones, some missing. The profile shows about 130,000 clones, around 80% of them singletons. The sample comprised peripheral blood. These TCRs come from a human donor in a cohort sampled during active COVID-19.

The CDR3 DNA reads TGTGCCAGCAGTTTTACCCCGGGGTCTAGCAATCAGCCCCAGCATTTT. Encoded protein: CASSFTPGSSNQPQHF. This sequence joins TRBV28 and TRBJ1-5, with D unresolved. This CDR3 contains 16 residues. V was cut by 3 bases and J by 0 bases, with 12 bases left in between. In germline, CDR1 is MDHEN, CDR2 SYDVKM.

This clone was seen a handful of times. The CDR3 DNA reads TGCGCCAGCAGCTACCTGACAGCGTATGAGCAGTACTTC. Its translation is CASSYLTAYEQYF. V and J are TRBV5-1 and TRBJ2-7, with D possibly being TRBD1 (5 bases). Germline V gene lookup returns CDR1 SGHRS and CDR2 YFSETQ. The CDR3 is 13 amino acids. The ends were cut back, 3 bases at V and 7 bases at J, with 14 bases in the middle.

The chain uses TRBV6-1 and TRBJ1-5, with D perhaps matching TRBD1 (6 bases). V lost 1 base and J 3 bases, leaving 13 bases between the germline ends. Looked up from germline, CDR1 is MNHNS and CDR2 is SASEGT. The CDR3 runs 16 residues. Here the CDR3 DNA reads TGTGCCAGCAGTGAAGAGGTAGGGGGGGTCAATCAGCCCCAGCATTTT. This codes for CASSEEVGGVNQPQHF.

This clone was observed at least ten times. This chain uses TRBV7-9 with TRBJ2-1; unclear D gene. The V gene's germline CDR1 is SEHNR and CDR2 FQNEAQ (reference sequence). The CDR3 totals 15 residues. The V end was cut by 4 bases, the J end by 0 bases, with 10 bases between. The CDR3 DNA sequence: TGTGCCAGCAGCTACGATGTGAGCTCCTACAATGAGCAGTTCTTC. Protein product: CASSYDVSSYNEQFF.

The rearrangement links TRBV5-4 to TRBJ1-4; possibly TRBD1 for D (5 bases). Trimming shortened V by 2 bases and J by 12 bases, and 14 bases separated the two germline ends. The CDR3 totals 13 residues. Germline V gene sequence: CDR1 SGHNT, CDR2 YYREEE (reference sequence). The CDR3 here is CASSFGGRLELFF. The CDR3 DNA reads TGTGCCAGCAGCTTCGGGGGACGCCTTGAACTGTTTTTT.

A remark on this clone: The junction departs from the called germline gene at one end, perhaps through a read error. J is TRBJ2-5 and V is TRBV12-3 or TRBV12-4; TRBD2 is a possible D gene (6 bases). The length of the CDR3 is 13 residues. CDR3 sequence: CASSRDSQGTQYF. The DNA of the CDR3 is TGTGCCAGCAGTCGGGACTCCCAAGGGACCCAGTACTTC.

The CDR3 is CASSYSAGGMENEQFF. In DNA form, the CDR3 reads TGTGCCAGCAGTTACTCGGCGGGGGGCATGGAAAATGAGCAGTTCTTC. This chain joins TRBV6-2 or TRBV6-3 and TRBJ2-1; the match to TRBD2 covers 8 bases. Germline V lookup: CDR1 MNHEY, CDR2 SVGEGT. With 0 bases clipped from V and 7 bases from J, the junction kept 8 bases outside the gene matches. The CDR3 length is 16 residues.

The chain couples TRBV6-6 to TRBJ1-2; D is unclear. CDR1 MNHNY and CDR2 SVGAGI come from the germline V gene (reference sequence). This CDR3 has 16 amino acids. Deletions cut 0 bases from V and 0 bases from J, with 11 bases between. DNA for the CDR3: TGTGCCAGCAGTTACTCGAGTACAGCAACTAACTATGGCTACACCTTC. Translation: CASSYSSTATNYGYTF.

The chain couples TRBV2 to TRBJ1-6; 8 bases align to TRBD1. J gave up 2 bases and V 9 bases, and 0 bases lay outside the gene matches. The CDR3 is 13 amino acids. Germline assignment: CDR1 SNHLY and CDR2 FYNNEI. CDR3 DNA: TGTGCCAGACAGGGGGCCTATAATTCACCCCTCCACTTT. This sequence encodes CARQGAYNSPLHF.

This clone appeared once. This chain links TRBV3-1 (or the pseudogene TRBV3-2) with TRBJ1-2; 7 nucleotides align to TRBD1. This CDR3 is built from 15 residues. With 0 bases clipped from V and 7 bases from J, the junction kept 8 bases outside the gene matches. Germline CDR1 is LGHDT and CDR2 is YNNKEL (reference sequence). CDR3 loop: CASSQDPTGIGGYTF. CDR3 sequence (DNA): TGTGCCAGCAGCCAAGATCCGACAGGGATTGGTGGCTACACCTTC.